A single sample is the source of the 22 T cell receptor beta chains below, sequenced in a study of T-cell reconstitution after alpha-beta-depleted transplantation in children. Unique molecular identifiers featured in how the TCRbeta library was prepared. TCRdb ran MiXCR on the PCR reads and lists one entry per CDR3 protein. The sample yields about 580,000 distinct CDR3 sequences, around 23% seen once. The sequencing used PBMCs, mostly from graft donor cells, collected 360 days after TCRalphabeta/CD19-depleted stem cell transplant. Receptors were obtained from a boy in the first two years of life who had a stem cell transplant for acute myeloid leukemia, so the T cells may come from the graft donor.

In this sample, this clonotype turned up a few times. V gene TRBV29-1 combines with J gene TRBJ2-7, with 9 positions matching TRBD1. The V segment lost 4 bases and the J segment 1 base; nucleotides outside the gene matches: 5. CDR1 and CDR2 (germline): SQVTM, ANQGSEA. The CDR3 is made up of 14 amino acids. The CDR3 loop is CSVVRDRESYEQYV. CDR3 nucleotide sequence: TGCAGCGTTGTGAGGGACAGGGAATCCTACGAGCAGTACGTC.

This clonotype was seen a handful of times. The V gene is TRBV3-1, the J gene TRBJ1-6, with D possibly matching TRBD1 (6 bases). The germline gives CDR1 LGHDT, CDR2 YNNKEL (reference sequence). Trimming took off 6 bases at V and 1 base at J, with 19 bases between the two ends. CDR3 length: 18 residues. CDR3 nucleotide sequence: TGTGCCAGCAGACGTACAGGGCAATCAGGTTCCTATAATTCACCCCTCCACTTT. Protein product: CASRRTGQSGSYNSPLHF. Filled out from reference TRBV3-1 and TRBJ1-6, the complete variable domain reads DTAVSQTPKYLVTQMGNDKSIKCEQNLGHDTMYWYKQDSKKFLKIMFSYNNKELIINETVPNRFSPKSPDKAHLNLHINSLELGDSAVYFCASRRTGQSGSYNSPLHFGNGTRLTVT.

This chain uses TRBV6-5 with TRBJ1-1, with D possibly TRBD1 on 5 matching bases. The V gene lost 2 bases and the J gene lost 3 bases, with 7 bases spanning the gap. Germline V gene sequence: CDR1 MNHEY, CDR2 SVGAGI. The CDR3 runs to 13 residues. The CDR3 is CASSYTRDTEAFF. The CDR3, as DNA: TGTGCCAGCAGTTACACCAGGGACACTGAAGCTTTCTTT.

The chain joins TRBV7-2 to TRBJ2-5; D gene uncertain. Looked up from germline, CDR1 is SGHTA and CDR2 is FQGNSA. The CDR3 extends over 15 amino acids. V was shortened by 5 bases and J by 2 bases, with 15 bases between the two germline ends. The chain's CDR3 is CASSLDLVPQETQYF. DNA of the CDR3: TGTGCCAGCAGCCTCGACCTAGTACCACAAGAGACCCAGTACTTC.

In its sample, this clonotype was seen many times. The genes are TRBV4-1 and TRBJ2-3; D uncertain. V lost 3 bases and J 5 bases, leaving 15 bases between the germline ends. From germline, CDR1 is MGHRA and CDR2 YSYEKL. The CDR3 runs 15 residues. The CDR3 region is CASSHPRLALDTQYF. The CDR3 DNA follows: TGCGCCAGCAGCCATCCTCGGTTAGCTCTAGATACGCAGTATTTT.

This chain uses TRBV6-5 with TRBJ2-1, with 9 bases matching TRBD2. V gave up 0 bases and J gave up 3 bases; unmatched junction bases: 6. CDR1 is MNHEY, CDR2 SVGAGI, per germline. CDR3 size: 17 residues. Here the CDR3 reads CASSYSNWRGGYNEQFF. As DNA, the CDR3 is TGTGCCAGCAGTTACTCCAATTGGCGGGGGGGCTACAATGAGCAGTTCTTC.

This clonotype was detected ten times or more. The chain has TRBV20-1 and TRBJ2-6; possible D gene TRBD1, 6 bases. The ends were cut back, 4 bases at V and 2 bases at J, with 12 bases in the middle. This CDR3 spans 15 amino acids. Germline lookup yields CDR1 DFQATT and CDR2 SNEGSKA (reference sequence). The CDR3 DNA is TGCAGTGCTACACCAGGGGCGACTGGGGCCAACGTCCTGACTTTC. Its protein product is CSATPGATGANVLTF.

The chain recombines TRBV20-1 with TRBJ2-7; no clear D. The CDR3 is 12 residues long. In germline, CDR1 is DFQATT, CDR2 SNEGSKA (reference sequence). Trimming cost V 1 base and J 2 bases, with 6 bases left between them. The CDR3 coding sequence is TGCAGTGCTAGAGGCAGGACCTACGAGCAGTACGTC. Translation gives CSARGRTYEQYV.

A few counts support this clonotype. The chain has TRBV5-1 and TRBJ2-7; TRBD1 matches at 10 bases. From germline, CDR1 is SGHRS and CDR2 YFSETQ. CDR3 size: 15 residues. V shed 4 bases, J shed 6 bases, and the junction held 10 bases outside the gene matches. CDR3 nucleotide sequence: TGCGCCAGCAGCCCCACGACAGGGGGCCTTTCCGAGCAGTACTTC. This codes for CASSPTTGGLSEQYF.

This clonotype was counted ten times or more. J is TRBJ2-1 and V is TRBV20-1, with 10 bases fitting TRBD1. Germline V gives CDR1 DFQATT, CDR2 SNEGSKA (reference sequence). The CDR3 contains 14 residues. V gave up 5 bases and J gave up 1 base; unmatched junction bases: 2. The CDR3 is CSARQGASYNEQFF. DNA of the CDR3: TGCAGTGCTCGACAGGGGGCATCCTACAATGAGCAGTTCTTC.

This clonotype came up many times. The chain employs TRBV4-3 and TRBJ2-1, with D possibly TRBD2 on 5 matching bases. The CDR3 contains 17 residues. Germline V lookup: CDR1 LGHNA, CDR2 YSLEER. The V end lost 0 bases, the J end lost 2 bases, and 14 bases lay between the germline ends. CDR3 bases: TGCGCCAGCAGCCAAGATTTACCTAGCACAGCCTACAATGAGCAGTTCTTC. Protein product: CASSQDLPSTAYNEQFF.

The CDR3 spells CSASLTGPPWYYEQYF. DNA for the CDR3: TGCAGTGCTAGCCTCACAGGGCCCCCCTGGTACTACGAGCAGTACTTC. The chain joins TRBV20-1 to TRBJ2-7; D possibly corresponds to TRBD1 (6 bases). The V gene lost 3 bases and the J gene lost 3 bases, with 21 bases spanning the gap. CDR1 is DFQATT, CDR2 SNEGSKA, per germline (reference sequence). The length of the CDR3 is 16 residues.

The chain employs TRBV20-1 and TRBJ1-1, with D hard to call. Germline lookup yields CDR1 DFQATT and CDR2 SNEGSKA (reference sequence). Trimming stripped 2 bases from V and 8 bases from J, with 9 bases between. This CDR3 has 11 residues. The CDR3 sequence: CSARLAGEAFF. In nucleotides, the CDR3 is TGCAGTGCTAGATTAGCAGGAGAAGCTTTCTTT.

This rearrangement joins TRBV6-5 to TRBJ2-7; possible D gene TRBD2, 7 bases. V was pared by 2 bases and J by 1 base, with 15 bases between. Germline lookup yields CDR1 MNHEY and CDR2 SVGAGI. CDR3 size: 16 residues. The CDR3 region is CASSYAKGGASYEQYV. The CDR3 nucleotides are TGTGCCAGCAGTTACGCTAAAGGGGGGGCTTCCTACGAGCAGTACGTC.

The chain couples TRBV20-1 to TRBJ2-7; the D call may be TRBD1 or TRBD2 (5 bases each). CDR3 length: 13 amino acids. V gave up 6 bases and J gave up 0 bases, with 12 bases separating them. CDR1 and CDR2 from the germline V gene are DFQATT and SNEGSKA (reference sequence). CDR3 DNA sequence: TGCAGTGCCGGGGACCCGAGCTCCTACGAGCAGTACGTC. This translates into CSAGDPSSYEQYV.

This clonotype came up a few times. The CDR3, as DNA: TGTGCCAGCAGCCCCCTTTCCCTACCTTACGAGCAGTACTTC. Residues: CASSPLSLPYEQYF. The V gene is TRBV7-8, the J gene TRBJ2-7; D uncertain. CDR1 and CDR2 (germline): SGHVS, FQNEAQ. Trimming cost V 5 bases and J 4 bases, with 15 bases left between them. The CDR3 sequence is 14 residues long.

This clonotype has at least ten counts. The genes are TRBV5-1 and TRBJ2-1, with D unclear. The CDR3 consists of 12 residues. Germline V gene lookup returns CDR1 SGHRS and CDR2 YFSETQ. V was pared by 2 bases and J by 5 bases, with 5 bases between. Written as DNA, the CDR3 is TGCGCCAGCAGCTTAAACCACAATGAGCAGTTCTTC. Protein sequence: CASSLNHNEQFF.

The sample holds many counts of this clonotype. V is TRBV13 and J is TRBJ2-1; weak D call: TRBD1 (6 bases). Trimming stripped 1 base from V and 9 bases from J, with 16 bases between. Germline V CDR1 and CDR2: PRHDT, FYEKMQ (reference sequence). This CDR3 spans 15 amino acids. The CDR3 protein is CASSLDFEGVREQFF. CDR3 coding DNA: TGTGCCAGCAGCTTAGATTTCGAGGGGGTCCGTGAGCAGTTCTTC. The variable domain in full, with the rest retrieved from reference TRBV13 and TRBJ2-1, is AAGVIQSPRHLIKEKRETATLKCYPIPRHDTVYWYQQGPGQDPQFLISFYEKMQSDKGSIPDRFSAQQFSDYHSELNMSSLELGDSALYFCASSLDFEGVREQFFGPGTRLTVL.

This clonotype was seen at least ten times. This chain connects TRBV29-1 to TRBJ2-3; 7 bases are a match to TRBD2. Germline CDR1 is SQVTM and CDR2 is ANQGSEA. The CDR3 consists of 13 residues. V lost 6 bases, J lost 0 bases, and 3 bases stayed unmatched. CDR3 region: CSVMGLSTDTQYF. The CDR3 DNA follows: TGCAGCGTCATGGGACTAAGCACAGATACGCAGTATTTT.

This clonotype was seen ten or more times. The J gene is TRBJ1-5, the V gene TRBV6-5; 7 nucleotides match TRBD1. CDR1 and CDR2 from the germline V gene are MNHEY and SVGAGI. This CDR3 has 15 amino acids. The junction had 5 bases not matched to a gene; V was cut back by 6 bases and J by 0 bases. The CDR3 sequence is CASSRQGSSNQPQHF. CDR3 in DNA: TGTGCCAGCAGCAGACAGGGAAGTAGCAATCAGCCCCAGCATTTT.

This clonotype was counted a single time. The V gene is TRBV12-3 or TRBV12-4, the J gene TRBJ2-4; 8 bases fit TRBD1. Trimming cost V 5 bases and J 6 bases; bases outside gene matches: 12. The CDR3 is 16 residues long. In DNA, the CDR3 is TGTGCCAGCAGTCCCGGACAGGGCCGGGGTAGAAACATTCAGTACTTC. Translation: CASSPGQGRGRNIQYF.

This clonotype was detected many times. J is TRBJ2-5 and V is TRBV7-2; D might be TRBD1 (5 bases). The germline V and J ends were trimmed by 6 bases and 5 bases, with 7 bases remaining between them. This CDR3 comprises 11 residues. The germline gives CDR1 SGHTA, CDR2 FQGNSA. This CDR3 is CASRAGETQYF. Written as DNA, the CDR3 is TGTGCCAGCAGAGCAGGGGAGACCCAGTACTTC.